Below are 30 T cell receptor beta chains sequenced from a single sample in a study of T cell repertoires in cytomegalovirus infection. TCRdb called the reads again in MiXCR, with one record for every CDR3 protein. The sample records some 920,000 distinct CDR3 sequences, around a third being singletons. The antigens these receptors bind are not known. Sequenced material: cultured CD8+ T cells from PBMCs, taken from culture after CMV antigen stimulation. These receptors were obtained from a human donor in good health (CMV status not recorded). Some clones in this sample may be carry-over from other donors' samples.

J is TRBJ2-7 and V is TRBV6-5; 7 bases match TRBD1. V lost 6 bases and J lost 4; bases outside the gene matches: 15. The CDR3 totals 16 residues. The germline V gene has CDR1 MNHEY and CDR2 SVGAGI. The CDR3 DNA sequence: TGTGCCAGCAGCACAAGACAGGGTTTGTCGAGGTACGAGCAGTACGTC. Its translation: CASSTRQGLSRYEQYV.

The V call is TRBV7-2, the J call TRBJ2-1, with TRBD2 matching over 14 bases. The CDR3 contains 17 residues. CDR1 SGHTA and CDR2 FQGNSA come from the germline V gene. Trimming removed 5 bases from V and 6 bases from J; junction bases left unmatched: 9. Here the CDR3 DNA reads TGTGCCAGCAGCCCCCGACTAGCGGGGGGGCCCACCAATGAGCAGTTCTTC. Translation: CASSPRLAGGPTNEQFF. Drawing the rest from reference TRBV7-2 and TRBJ2-1, the complete variable domain is GAGVSQSPSNKVTEKGKDVELRCDPISGHTALYWYRQSLGQGLEFLIYFQGNSAPDKSGLPSDRFSAERTGGSVSTLTIQRTQQEDSAVYLCASSPRLAGGPTNEQFFGPGTRLTVL.

This sequence joins TRBV6-1 and TRBJ2-1; D not resolved. Trimming removed 6 bases from V and 4 bases from J, with 10 bases in between. This CDR3 is built from 13 residues. Germline assignment: CDR1 MNHNS and CDR2 SASEGT. This CDR3 reads CASRRLSYNEQFF. The DNA for the CDR3 is TGTGCCAGCAGGAGACTCAGTTACAATGAGCAGTTCTTC.

The CDR3 region is CASSLAGQPNQPQHF. The CDR3 nucleotides read TGCGCCAGCAGCTTGGCCGGGCAGCCGAATCAGCCCCAGCATTTT. This chain links TRBV5-1 with TRBJ1-5, with unresolved D. Trimming removed 0 bases at V and 4 bases at J, with 11 bases between. Germline V lookup: CDR1 SGHRS, CDR2 YFSETQ. The CDR3 is 15 residues long.

This clonotype was observed many times. V is TRBV6-1 and J is TRBJ2-7, with TRBD1 identical over 8 bases. V shed 7 bases, J shed 5 bases, and the junction held 7 bases outside the gene matches. This CDR3 region has 13 residues. The germline V gene has CDR1 MNHNS and CDR2 SASEGT. CDR3 DNA sequence: TGTGCCAGCAATTACAGGGGGATAAACGAGCAGTACGTC. Translated, it gives CASNYRGINEQYV.

V is TRBV19 and J is TRBJ1-1; D unresolved. CDR1 and CDR2 (germline): LNHDA, SQIVND (reference sequence). The CDR3 is 14 residues long. V lost 3 bases to trimming and J lost 0 bases, with 8 bases between them. CDR3 sequence (DNA): TGTGCCAGTAGTATCCTACACATGAACACTGAAGCTTTCTTT. Amino acid sequence: CASSILHMNTEAFF.

This chain uses TRBV7-9 with TRBJ1-4; tentatively, D is TRBD1 (6 bases). Germline CDR1 is SEHNR and CDR2 is FQNEAQ (reference sequence). The length of the CDR3 is 15 residues. Trimming shortened V by 6 bases and J by 2 bases, and 13 bases separated the two germline ends. The CDR3 protein is CASRPMDSTNEKLFF. CDR3 coding DNA: TGTGCCAGCAGACCAATGGACAGTACTAATGAAAAACTGTTTTTT.

This clonotype occurred a few times. This chain uses TRBV15 with TRBJ1-6, with unresolved D. V was trimmed by 0 bases and J by 7 bases, leaving 4 bases between them. Germline V gene lookup returns CDR1 LNHNV and CDR2 YYDKDF (reference sequence). The CDR3 extends over 13 amino acids. The CDR3 loop reads CATSRDRNSPLHF. Here the CDR3 DNA reads TGTGCCACCAGCAGAGATCGGAATTCACCCCTCCACTTT.

V and J are TRBV6-6 and TRBJ1-3; D is uncertain. This CDR3 is built from 15 residues. CDR1 MNHNY and CDR2 SVGAGI come from the germline V gene (reference sequence). Trimming took 5 bases from V and 4 from J, leaving 15 bases between them. DNA for the CDR3: TGTGCCAGCAGTGCCGGACCCGCGGGGGGAAACACCATATATTTT. It specifies CASSAGPAGGNTIYF.

The table lists this clonotype with many counts. V is TRBV7-2 and J is TRBJ1-1; 10 nucleotides match TRBD1. Trimming cost V 5 bases and J 4 bases; bases outside gene matches: 16. This CDR3 has 18 amino acids. Germline V gene lookup returns CDR1 SGHTA and CDR2 FQGNSA. The CDR3 reads CASSPSDRTGGLGTEAFF. Here the CDR3 DNA reads TGTGCCAGCAGCCCCTCCGATCGGACAGGGGGGTTGGGCACTGAAGCTTTCTTT.

The chain has TRBV6-5 and TRBJ1-2, with 8 bases identical to TRBD1. Per germline, CDR1 MNHEY and CDR2 SVGAGI. Trimming cost V 5 bases and J 2 bases; bases outside gene matches: 10. This CDR3 is 16 amino acids long. For the CDR3, the DNA is TGTGCCAGCAGTACCCGGGACAGGCGAGACAACTATGGCTACACCTTC. Translation gives CASSTRDRRDNYGYTF.

This clonotype was detected a few times. This chain links TRBV9 with TRBJ1-3; possible D gene TRBD1, 5 bases. Germline V gene lookup returns CDR1 SGDLS and CDR2 YYNGEE. This CDR3 spans 13 amino acids. Trimming took off 3 bases at V and 8 bases at J, with 12 bases between the two ends. This CDR3 reads CASSAGTLDTIYF. The CDR3 nucleotides read TGTGCCAGCAGCGCAGGGACTTTAGACACCATATATTTT.

The table lists this clonotype with many counts. The rearrangement joins TRBV4-1 to TRBJ1-5; D is ambiguous. The CDR3 extends over 17 amino acids. Germline-derived CDR1 and CDR2 are MGHRA and YSYEKL. Trimming took 0 bases from V and 0 from J, leaving 12 bases between them. The CDR3 region is CASSQDSRGYSNQPQHF. CDR3 nucleotides: TGCGCCAGCAGCCAAGATAGTCGGGGATATAGCAATCAGCCCCAGCATTTT.

The genes are TRBV7-6 and TRBJ2-1, with 9 bases identical to TRBD1. CDR1 is SGHVS, CDR2 FNYEAQ, per germline. V lost 5 bases and J lost 9; bases outside the gene matches: 11. The CDR3 loop spans 15 amino acids. The CDR3 coding sequence is TGTGCCAGCAGCCCTCTTGGGACAGGGTCGCGTGAGCAGTTCTTC. Amino acids: CASSPLGTGSREQFF. The full variable domain, completed using reference TRBV7-6 and TRBJ2-1, is GAGVSQSPRYKVTKRGQDVALRCDPISGHVSLYWYRQALGQGPEFLTYFNYEAQQDKSGLPNDRFSAERPEGSISTLTIQRTEQRDSAMYRCASSPLGTGSREQFFGPGTRLTVL.

The sample holds many counts of this clonotype. This sequence joins TRBV7-6 and TRBJ1-2, with 10 bases identical to TRBD1. After removal of 5 bases from V and 8 bases from J, the junction contained 14 bases not matched to a gene. The CDR3 runs to 16 residues. Germline V CDR1 and CDR2: SGHVS, FNYEAQ. The CDR3 region is CASSLTGGEDPMGYTF. The CDR3 DNA is TGTGCCAGCAGCCTGACAGGGGGCGAGGACCCTATGGGCTACACCTTC.

This clonotype was counted a few times. J is TRBJ2-5 and V is TRBV11-2, with TRBD1 identical over 8 bases. The CDR3 sequence is 16 residues long. Germline assignment: CDR1 SGHAT and CDR2 FQNNGV. Trimming cost V 5 bases and J 2 bases; bases outside gene matches: 10. In DNA form, the CDR3 reads TGTGCCAGCAGCCTCCACGGGACAGGCCAACAAGAGACCCAGTACTTC. Translation gives CASSLHGTGQQETQYF.

This clonotype was seen a few times. V is TRBV7-9 and J is TRBJ1-1; a possible D gene is TRBD1 (5 bases). Per germline, CDR1 SEHNR and CDR2 FQNEAQ (reference sequence). This CDR3 is built from 15 residues. V was cut by 4 bases and J by 1 base, with 13 bases left in between. This CDR3 is CASSYYGRGNTEAFF. CDR3 nucleotides: TGTGCCAGCAGCTATTATGGTAGGGGGAACACTGAAGCTTTCTTT.

This chain uses TRBV11-2 with TRBJ2-1; 9 positions match TRBD2. The V gene end was trimmed by 2 bases and the J gene end by 10 bases; junction bases not matched to a gene: 15. The CDR3 spans 17 residues. CDR1 and CDR2 (germline): SGHAT, FQNNGV. The CDR3 bases are TGTGCCAGCAGCTTACCCTGGCTGCGGGGGGGCAAAGGGGAGCAGTTCTTC. It is translated as CASSLPWLRGGKGEQFF.

This clonotype was detected a few times. The V gene is TRBV19, the J gene TRBJ2-2, with a possible D match to TRBD1 (5 bases). Germline V gene lookup returns CDR1 LNHDA and CDR2 SQIVND (reference sequence). V shed 7 bases and J shed 5 bases, with 8 bases lying between them. The CDR3 covers 12 residues. CDR3 DNA sequence: TGTGCCAGTACTAAGGGGACCGGGGAGCTGTTTTTT. Translated, it gives CASTKGTGELFF.

In this sample, this clonotype turned up a few times. This rearrangement joins TRBV14 to TRBJ2-1; 7 bases match TRBD1. Germline V gene data show CDR1 as SGHDN and CDR2 as FVKESK. This CDR3 is built from 13 residues. V was clipped by 5 bases and J by 8 bases; unmatched bases: 6. In DNA, the CDR3 is TGTGCCAGCAGCAGGGGGCTGAGGGATGAGCAGTTCTTC. Its translation: CASSRGLRDEQFF.

V and J are TRBV12-3 or TRBV12-4 and TRBJ2-1; no firm D call. The CDR3 runs 11 residues. The V end was cut by 5 bases, the J end by 12 bases, with 11 bases between. The CDR3 region is CASSPPSVQFF. The CDR3 coding sequence is TGTGCCAGCAGTCCCCCTTCTGTGCAGTTCTTC.

The rearrangement links TRBV6-2 or TRBV6-3 to TRBJ2-7, with a weak D call TRBD1 (5 bases). The germline gives CDR1 MNHEY, CDR2 SVGEGT. CDR3 length equals 16 residues. V was trimmed by 0 bases and J by 0 bases, leaving 12 bases between them. This chain's CDR3 is CASSYSRLDSSYEQYV. The CDR3 nucleotides are TGTGCCAGCAGTTACTCGCGCCTTGACAGCTCCTACGAGCAGTACGTC.

The genes are TRBV6-2 or TRBV6-3 and TRBJ2-4; TRBD2 matches at 7 bases. This CDR3 contains 12 residues. The junction had 1 base not matched to a gene; V was cut back by 4 bases and J by 7 bases. Looked up from germline, CDR1 is MNHEY and CDR2 is SVGEGT. DNA of the CDR3: TGTGCCAGCAGTTGGGAGGGGAACATTCAGTACTTC. Protein: CASSWEGNIQYF.

This clonotype came up a few times. This chain uses TRBV10-3 with TRBJ2-7; D possibly corresponds to TRBD2 (6 bases). V was pared by 6 bases and J by 0 bases, with 9 bases between. The CDR3 consists of 13 residues. CDR1 is ENHRY, CDR2 SYGVKD, per germline. CDR3 sequence: CAIRAGLSYEQYV. The CDR3 DNA reads TGTGCCATCAGGGCGGGGCTCTCCTACGAGCAGTACGTC.

J is TRBJ1-5 and V is TRBV27; D is undetermined. From germline, CDR1 is MNHEY and CDR2 SMNVEV (reference sequence). The V end was cut by 2 bases, the J end by 4 bases, with 12 bases between. This CDR3 comprises 15 residues. The CDR3 DNA follows: TGTGCCAGCAGTTTAAAGGGAAGGGTAAATCAGCCCCAGCATTTT. It encodes CASSLKGRVNQPQHF.

This clonotype was detected ten times or more. This chain joins TRBV7-8 and TRBJ2-2, with 12 positions matching TRBD1. V shed 4 bases and J 4 bases; nucleotides not matched to a gene: 4. The germline gives CDR1 SGHVS, CDR2 FQNEAQ. This CDR3 has 16 residues. As DNA, the CDR3 is TGTGCCAGCAGCTCGGGGACAGGGGGCTTCACCGGGGAGCTGTTTTTT. Translated, it gives CASSSGTGGFTGELFF.

This clonotype was seen more than once but under ten times. CDR3 protein: CAISGIDRKATGELFF. CDR3 in DNA: TGTGCCATCAGTGGTATCGACAGAAAGGCAACCGGGGAGCTGTTTTTT. This sequence joins TRBV10-3 and TRBJ2-2, with TRBD1 as a possible D gene (5 bases). The CDR3 spans 16 residues. V was shortened by 4 bases and J by 5 bases, with 17 bases between the two germline ends. CDR1 is ENHRY and CDR2 is SYGVKD in the germline V gene.

The V call is TRBV7-2, the J call TRBJ1-4; D is ambiguous. This CDR3 has 21 amino acids. Germline V lookup: CDR1 SGHTA, CDR2 FQGNSA. V lost 4 bases, J lost 10 bases, and 37 bases lay in between. The CDR3: CASSYFTEYFGGSTSFGKLFF. Written as DNA, the CDR3 is TGTGCCAGCAGCTATTTCACGGAATATTTTGGAGGGAGTACCTCCTTCGGAAAACTGTTTTTT.

The rearrangement joins TRBV10-3 to TRBJ2-7, with TRBD2 matching over 7 bases. The V segment lost 10 bases and the J segment 3 bases; nucleotides outside the gene matches: 9. Germline V lookup: CDR1 ENHRY, CDR2 SYGVKD. The length of the CDR3 is 13 residues. In DNA form, the CDR3 reads TGTGCCACCGCCGGCGGGGGTTACTACGAGCAGTACTTC. This encodes CATAGGGYYEQYF.

The gene calls are TRBV12-3 or TRBV12-4 and TRBJ2-5; 8 bases map to TRBD2. The CDR3 loop spans 15 amino acids. The trim removed 7 bases at V and 0 bases at J, leaving 7 bases unmatched. The CDR3 loop reads CASTPSGGNQETQYF. DNA of the CDR3: TGTGCCAGCACCCCGAGCGGGGGTAACCAAGAGACCCAGTACTTC.